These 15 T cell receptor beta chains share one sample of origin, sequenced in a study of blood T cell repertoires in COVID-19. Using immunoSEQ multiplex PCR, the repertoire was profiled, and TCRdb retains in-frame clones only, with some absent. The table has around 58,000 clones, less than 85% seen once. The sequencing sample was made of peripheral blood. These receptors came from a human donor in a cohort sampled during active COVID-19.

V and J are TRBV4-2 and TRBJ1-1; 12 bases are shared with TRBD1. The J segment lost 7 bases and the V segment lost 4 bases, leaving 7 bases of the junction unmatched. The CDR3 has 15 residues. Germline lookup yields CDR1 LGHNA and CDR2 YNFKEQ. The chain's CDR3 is CASSPGQGAIVEAFF. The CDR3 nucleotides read TGTGCCAGCAGCCCGGGACAGGGGGCAATTGTTGAAGCTTTCTTT.

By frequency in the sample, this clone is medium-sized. As DNA, the CDR3 is TGTGCCAGCAGCCCCGGACTAGGGAGCCCTGGTTTGAACAATGAGCAGTTCTTC. It encodes CASSPGLGSPGLNNEQFF. The V gene is TRBV7-9, the J gene TRBJ2-1, with 7 nucleotides matching TRBD2. This CDR3 comprises 18 residues. Unmatched junction bases numbered 18, after V lost 5 bases and J lost 5 bases. Germline V lookup: CDR1 SEHNR, CDR2 FQNEAQ (reference sequence). Full variable domain (remainder filled in from reference TRBV7-9 and TRBJ2-1): DTGVSQNPRHKITKRGQNVTFRCDPISEHNRLYWYRQTLGQGPEFLTYFQNEAQLEKSRLLSDRFSAERPKGSFSTLEIQRTEQGDSAMYLCASSPGLGSPGLNNEQFFGPGTRLTVL.

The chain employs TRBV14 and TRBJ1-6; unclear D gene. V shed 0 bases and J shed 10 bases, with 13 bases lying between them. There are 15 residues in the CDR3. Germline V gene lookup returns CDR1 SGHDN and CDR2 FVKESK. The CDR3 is CASSQEGGWFSPLHF. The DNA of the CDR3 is TGTGCCAGCAGCCAAGAAGGAGGGTGGTTCTCACCCCTCCACTTT. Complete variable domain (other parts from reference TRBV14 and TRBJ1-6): EAGVTQFPSHSVIEKGQTVTLRCDPISGHDNLYWYRRVMGKEIKFLLHFVKESKQDESGMPNNRFLAERTGGTYSTLKVQPAELEDSGVYFCASSQEGGWFSPLHFGNGTRLTVT.

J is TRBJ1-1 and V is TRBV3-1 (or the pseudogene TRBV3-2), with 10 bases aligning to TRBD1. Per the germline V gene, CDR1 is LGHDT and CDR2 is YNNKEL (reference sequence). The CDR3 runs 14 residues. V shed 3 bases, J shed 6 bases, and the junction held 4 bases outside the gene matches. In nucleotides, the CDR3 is TGTGCCAGCAGCCAGACAGGGGGCACCCCTGAAGCTTTCTTT. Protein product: CASSQTGGTPEAFF.

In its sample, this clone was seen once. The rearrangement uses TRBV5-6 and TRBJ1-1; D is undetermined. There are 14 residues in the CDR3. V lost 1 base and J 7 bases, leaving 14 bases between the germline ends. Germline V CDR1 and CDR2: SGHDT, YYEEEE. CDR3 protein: CASSLMVQRREAFF. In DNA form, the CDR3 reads TGTGCCAGCAGCTTGATGGTGCAGAGGCGTGAAGCTTTCTTT.

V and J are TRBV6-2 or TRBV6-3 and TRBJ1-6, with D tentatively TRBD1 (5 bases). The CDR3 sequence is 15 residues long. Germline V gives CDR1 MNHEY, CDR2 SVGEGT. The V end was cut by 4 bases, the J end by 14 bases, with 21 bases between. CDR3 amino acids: CASSSPWGTGAALHF. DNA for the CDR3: TGTGCCAGCAGTTCCCCCTGGGGCACGGGAGCGGCCCTCCACTTT.

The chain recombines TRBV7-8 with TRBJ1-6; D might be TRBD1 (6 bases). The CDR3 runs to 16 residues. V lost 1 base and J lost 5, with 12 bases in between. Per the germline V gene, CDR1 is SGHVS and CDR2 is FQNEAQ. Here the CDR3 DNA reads TGTGCCAGCAGCTTAGATGTTGGGACAAATAATTCACCCCTCCACTTT. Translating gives CASSLDVGTNNSPLHF.

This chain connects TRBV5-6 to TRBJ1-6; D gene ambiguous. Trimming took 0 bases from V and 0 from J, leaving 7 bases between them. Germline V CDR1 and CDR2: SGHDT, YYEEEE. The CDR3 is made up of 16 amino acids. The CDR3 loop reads CASSLGLSSYNSPLHF. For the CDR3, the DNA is TGTGCCAGCAGCTTGGGGTTGAGCTCCTATAATTCACCCCTCCACTTT.

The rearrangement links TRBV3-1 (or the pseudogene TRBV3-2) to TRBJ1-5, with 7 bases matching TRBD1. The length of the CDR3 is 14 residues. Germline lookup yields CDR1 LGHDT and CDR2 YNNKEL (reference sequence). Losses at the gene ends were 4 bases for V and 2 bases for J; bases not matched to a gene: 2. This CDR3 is CASSPGQRNQPQHF. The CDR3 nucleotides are TGTGCCAGCAGCCCGGGACAGCGCAATCAGCCCCAGCATTTT.

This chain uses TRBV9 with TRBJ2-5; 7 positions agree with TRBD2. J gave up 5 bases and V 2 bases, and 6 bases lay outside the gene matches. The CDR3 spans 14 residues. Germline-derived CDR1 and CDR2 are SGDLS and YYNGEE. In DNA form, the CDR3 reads TGTGCCAGCAGCGTCACTAGCGCCGGGGAGACCCAGTACTTC. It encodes CASSVTSAGETQYF.

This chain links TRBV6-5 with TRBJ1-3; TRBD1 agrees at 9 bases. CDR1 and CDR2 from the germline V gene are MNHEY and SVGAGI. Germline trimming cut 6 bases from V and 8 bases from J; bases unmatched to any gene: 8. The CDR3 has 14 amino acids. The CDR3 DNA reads TGTGCCAGCAGAAGTCCGGGACAGGGCCACACCATATATTTT. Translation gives CASRSPGQGHTIYF.

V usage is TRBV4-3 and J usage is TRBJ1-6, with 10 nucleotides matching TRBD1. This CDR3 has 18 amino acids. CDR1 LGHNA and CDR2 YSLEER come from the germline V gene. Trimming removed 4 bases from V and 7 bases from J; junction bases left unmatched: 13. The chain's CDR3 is CASSPHSGTGVRNSPLHF. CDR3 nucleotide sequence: TGCGCCAGCAGCCCCCACTCGGGGACAGGGGTGAGAAATTCACCCCTCCACTTT.

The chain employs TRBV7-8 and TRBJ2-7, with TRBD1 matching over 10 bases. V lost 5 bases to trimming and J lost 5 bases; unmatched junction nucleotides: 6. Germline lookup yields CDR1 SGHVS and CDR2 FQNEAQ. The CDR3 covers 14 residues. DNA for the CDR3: TGTGCCAGCAGCCTGGGACAGGGGAGAGACGAGCAGTACTTC. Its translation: CASSLGQGRDEQYF. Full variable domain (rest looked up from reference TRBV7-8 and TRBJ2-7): GAGVSQSPRYKVAKRGQDVALRCDPISGHVSLFWYQQALGQGPEFLTYFQNEAQLDKSGLPSDRFFAERPEGSVSTLKIQRTQQEDSAVYLCASSLGQGRDEQYFGPGTRLTVT.

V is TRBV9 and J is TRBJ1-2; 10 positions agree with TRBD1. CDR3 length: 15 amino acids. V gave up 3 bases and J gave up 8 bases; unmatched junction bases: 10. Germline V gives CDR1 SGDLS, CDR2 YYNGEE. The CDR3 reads CASSGTSGTGVGYTF. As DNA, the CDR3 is TGTGCCAGCAGCGGCACTTCCGGGACAGGGGTCGGCTACACCTTC.

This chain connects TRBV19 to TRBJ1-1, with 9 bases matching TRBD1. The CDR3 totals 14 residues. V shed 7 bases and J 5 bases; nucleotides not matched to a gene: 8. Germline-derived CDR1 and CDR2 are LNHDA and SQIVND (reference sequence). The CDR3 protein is CASTQGASRTEAFF. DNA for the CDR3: TGTGCCAGTACACAGGGGGCGAGTCGGACTGAAGCTTTCTTT.